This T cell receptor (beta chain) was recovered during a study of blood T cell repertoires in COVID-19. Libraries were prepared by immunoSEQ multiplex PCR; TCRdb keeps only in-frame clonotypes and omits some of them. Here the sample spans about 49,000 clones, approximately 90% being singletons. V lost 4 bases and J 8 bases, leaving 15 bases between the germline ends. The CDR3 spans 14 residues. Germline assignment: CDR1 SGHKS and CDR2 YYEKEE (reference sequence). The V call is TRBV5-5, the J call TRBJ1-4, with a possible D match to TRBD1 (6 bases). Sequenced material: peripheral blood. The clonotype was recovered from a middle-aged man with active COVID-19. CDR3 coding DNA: TGTGCCAGCAGCCTCGGGGGGGGCGAGGAAAAACTGTTTTTT. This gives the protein CASSLGGGEEKLFF. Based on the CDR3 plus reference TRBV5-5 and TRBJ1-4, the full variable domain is DAGVTQSPTHLIKTRGQQVTLRCSPISGHKSVSWYQQVLGQGPQFIFQYYEKEERGRGNFPDRFSARQFPNYSSELNVNALLLGDSALYLCASSLGGGEEKLFFGSGTQLSVL.